This is a list of T cell receptor beta chains from one sample in a study of cytomegalovirus exposure and HLA in healthy donors. Some clones are missing from TCRdb's copy, which holds only in-frame ones; the method was immunoSEQ multiplex PCR. The table records 200,000 to 250,000 clones, approximately 78% of them present only once. Material for sequencing was PBMCs. All receptors come from a woman aged 40 to 50 in good health and CMV-seronegative. Both conserved end residues are part of each CDR3. The D gene is left open where the match is weak. Size is stated for part of the rows, as once, few or many counts, or as a class when the clone is expanded.

d_call: TRBD1
j_call: TRBJ2-7
cdr3_length: 13
v_call: TRBV29-1
clone_size: NA
cdr3_aa: CSVDSTGGYEQYF
cdr3_nt: TGCAGCGTAGATTCTACAGGGGGCTACGAGCAGTACTTC

d_call: TRBD1
j_call: TRBJ2-7
cdr3_length: 12
v_call: TRBV27
clone_size: NA
cdr3_aa: CASSPTGVVRYF
cdr3_nt: TGTGCCAGCAGTCCGACAGGGGTGGTGCGGTACTTC

d_call: TRBD1
j_call: TRBJ2-3
cdr3_length: 15
v_call: TRBV11-2
clone_size: NA
cdr3_aa: CASSPRGQVTDTQYF
cdr3_nt: TGTGCCAGCAGCCCCCGAGGACAGGTCACAGATACGCAGTATTTT

d_call: TRBD1
j_call: TRBJ2-5
cdr3_length: 16
v_call: TRBV5-1
clone_size: NA
cdr3_aa: CASSRRETGGTKTQYF
cdr3_nt: TGCGCCAGCAGCCGCCGAGAGACAGGGGGCACGAAGACCCAGTACTTC

d_call: TRBD1
j_call: TRBJ2-7
cdr3_length: 14
v_call: TRBV11-2
clone_size: NA
cdr3_aa: CASSSRQGAYEQYF
cdr3_nt: TGTGCCAGCAGCTCGAGACAGGGGGCCTACGAGCAGTACTTC

d_call: NA
j_call: TRBJ2-1
cdr3_length: 15
v_call: TRBV18
clone_size: NA
cdr3_aa: CASSPWEASYNEQFF
cdr3_nt: TGTGCCAGCTCACCCTGGGAGGCCTCCTACAATGAGCAGTTCTTC

d_call: TRBD2
j_call: TRBJ2-7
cdr3_length: 15
v_call: TRBV27
clone_size: NA
cdr3_aa: CASSSLAVPTYEQYF
cdr3_nt: TGTGCCAGCAGTTCTCTAGCGGTACCTACCTACGAGCAGTACTTC

d_call: NA
j_call: TRBJ2-7
cdr3_length: 15
v_call: TRBV27
clone_size: NA
cdr3_aa: CASTTGTAGFNEQYF
cdr3_nt: TGTGCCAGCACCACCGGGACAGCGGGTTTCAACGAGCAGTACTTC

d_call: TRBD1
j_call: TRBJ1-6
cdr3_length: 14
v_call: TRBV29-1
clone_size: NA
cdr3_aa: CSVRTGGLNSPLHF
cdr3_nt: TGCAGCGTTCGGACAGGGGGCTTAAATTCACCCCTCCACTTT

d_call: NA
j_call: TRBJ2-5
cdr3_length: 13
v_call: TRBV10-1
clone_size: NA
cdr3_aa: CASSDDRLETQYF
cdr3_nt: TGCGCCAGCAGTGACGACAGGCTGGAGACCCAGTACTTC

d_call: TRBD2
j_call: TRBJ2-3
cdr3_length: 16
v_call: TRBV30
clone_size: NA
cdr3_aa: CAWSKWASGNTDTQYF
cdr3_nt: TGTGCCTGGAGCAAGTGGGCTAGCGGGAACACAGATACGCAGTATTTT

d_call: TRBD1
j_call: TRBJ1-2
cdr3_length: 12
v_call: TRBV30
clone_size: NA
cdr3_aa: CAWNTGGYGYTF
cdr3_nt: TGTGCCTGGAACACAGGGGGCTATGGCTACACCTTC

d_call: TRBD2
j_call: TRBJ2-3
cdr3_length: 17
v_call: TRBV10-1
clone_size: NA
cdr3_aa: CASSSGQVAGATDTQYF
cdr3_nt: TGCGCCAGCAGTTCTGGACAGGTAGCGGGAGCAACAGATACGCAGTATTTT

d_call: TRBD1
j_call: TRBJ2-7
cdr3_length: 13
v_call: TRBV5-3
clone_size: once
cdr3_aa: CARRVGTGDEQYF
cdr3_nt: TGTGCCAGAAGGGTCGGGACAGGGGACGAGCAGTACTTC

d_call: TRBD2
j_call: TRBJ2-1
cdr3_length: 15
v_call: TRBV2
clone_size: NA
cdr3_aa: CASSVGTSAYNEQFF
cdr3_nt: TGTGCCAGCAGTGTGGGGACTAGCGCCTACAATGAGCAGTTCTTC

d_call: NA
j_call: TRBJ1-2
cdr3_length: 13
v_call: TRBV5-1
clone_size: NA
cdr3_aa: CASSPGVNYGYTF
cdr3_nt: TGCGCCAGCAGCCCCGGGGTTAACTATGGCTACACCTTC

d_call: TRBD1
j_call: TRBJ1-5
cdr3_length: 16
v_call: TRBV4-2
clone_size: NA
cdr3_aa: CASSPLTGADPGPQHF
cdr3_nt: TGTGCCAGCAGCCCCCTGACAGGGGCAGATCCGGGGCCCCAGCATTTT

d_call: NA
j_call: TRBJ2-5
cdr3_length: 13
v_call: TRBV2
clone_size: NA
cdr3_aa: CASSDNTRETQYF
cdr3_nt: TGTGCCAGCAGTGATAACACTAGGGAGACCCAGTACTTC

d_call: TRBD1
j_call: TRBJ2-1
cdr3_length: 17
v_call: TRBV4-1
clone_size: NA
cdr3_aa: CASSQTGGVRSYNEQFF
cdr3_nt: TGCGCCAGCAGCCAGACAGGGGGCGTTAGGTCCTACAATGAGCAGTTCTTC

d_call: TRBD2
j_call: TRBJ2-2
cdr3_length: 16
v_call: TRBV6-6
clone_size: NA
cdr3_aa: CASSSGTSGSRGELFF
cdr3_nt: TGTGCCAGCAGTTCCGGGACTAGCGGGTCGAGGGGGGAGCTGTTTTTT

d_call: NA
j_call: TRBJ2-3
cdr3_length: 16
v_call: TRBV6-5
clone_size: once
cdr3_aa: CASSYSVTVLTDTQYF
cdr3_nt: TGTGCCAGCAGTTACTCGGTGACAGTTTTAACAGATACGCAGTATTTT

d_call: TRBD2
j_call: TRBJ2-6
cdr3_length: 18
v_call: TRBV7-9
clone_size: once
cdr3_aa: CASSLVGSGNSGANVLTF
cdr3_nt: TGTGCCAGCAGCTTAGTTGGTAGCGGGAACTCTGGGGCCAACGTCCTGACTTTC

d_call: TRBD2
j_call: TRBJ2-5
cdr3_length: 13
v_call: TRBV7-3
clone_size: NA
cdr3_aa: CASSLSSGAPQYF
cdr3_nt: TGTGCCAGCAGCCTCTCTAGCGGGGCCCCCCAGTACTTC

d_call: TRBD1
j_call: TRBJ1-1
cdr3_length: 15
v_call: TRBV27
clone_size: NA
cdr3_aa: CASSRDRTMNTEAFF
cdr3_nt: TGTGCCAGCAGTCGGGACAGGACCATGAACACTGAAGCTTTCTTT

d_call: NA
j_call: TRBJ2-5
cdr3_length: 11
v_call: TRBV18
clone_size: NA
cdr3_aa: CASSAQETQYF
cdr3_nt: TGTGCCAGCTCAGCGCAAGAGACCCAGTACTTC

d_call: TRBD2
j_call: TRBJ2-1
cdr3_length: 17
v_call: TRBV9
clone_size: NA
cdr3_aa: CASSARRASGRGNEQFF
cdr3_nt: TGTGCCAGCAGCGCACGCAGGGCTAGCGGGAGGGGTAATGAGCAGTTCTTC

d_call: NA
j_call: TRBJ1-2
cdr3_length: 14
v_call: TRBV27
clone_size: NA
cdr3_aa: CASSLFGGGYGYTF
cdr3_nt: TGTGCCAGCAGTTTATTTGGGGGAGGCTATGGCTACACCTTC

d_call: NA
j_call: TRBJ2-1
cdr3_length: 16
v_call: TRBV15
clone_size: NA
cdr3_aa: CATSRDPDSANNEQFF
cdr3_nt: TGTGCCACCAGCAGAGATCCGGATAGCGCCAACAATGAGCAGTTCTTC

d_call: TRBD1
j_call: TRBJ2-7
cdr3_length: 16
v_call: TRBV19
clone_size: NA
cdr3_aa: CASSSIPGQGDHEQYF
cdr3_nt: TGTGCCAGTAGTTCGATACCGGGACAGGGCGATCACGAGCAGTACTTC

d_call: NA
j_call: TRBJ2-1
cdr3_length: 15
v_call: TRBV5-4
clone_size: NA
cdr3_aa: CASSLNGRAYNEQFF
cdr3_nt: TGTGCCAGCAGCTTAAATGGCAGGGCCTACAATGAGCAGTTCTTC

d_call: TRBD2
j_call: TRBJ2-3
cdr3_length: 17
v_call: TRBV14
clone_size: few
cdr3_aa: CASSQGTSGYSTDTQYF
cdr3_nt: TGTGCCAGCAGCCAAGGGACTAGCGGGTATAGCACAGATACGCAGTATTTT

d_call: NA
j_call: TRBJ2-1
cdr3_length: 14
v_call: TRBV27
clone_size: few
cdr3_aa: CASSLQNSYNEQFF
cdr3_nt: TGTGCCAGCAGTTTACAGAACTCCTACAATGAGCAGTTCTTC

d_call: TRBD1
j_call: TRBJ2-1
cdr3_length: 15
v_call: TRBV7-3
clone_size: NA
cdr3_aa: CASSLVRDRYNEQFF
cdr3_nt: TGTGCCAGCAGCTTAGTAAGGGACAGATACAATGAGCAGTTCTTC

d_call: TRBD1
j_call: TRBJ2-7
cdr3_length: 14
v_call: TRBV30
clone_size: NA
cdr3_aa: CAWDRGGGSYEQYF
cdr3_nt: TGTGCCTGGGACAGGGGAGGAGGGTCCTACGAGCAGTACTTC

d_call: TRBD1
j_call: TRBJ1-6
cdr3_length: 18
v_call: TRBV7-8
clone_size: few
cdr3_aa: CASSTPPTGSSYNSPLHF
cdr3_nt: TGTGCCAGCAGCACCCCGCCGACAGGGAGCTCCTATAATTCACCCCTCCACTTT

d_call: NA
j_call: TRBJ1-1
cdr3_length: 14
v_call: TRBV7-3
clone_size: NA
cdr3_aa: CASSPGGGKAEAFF
cdr3_nt: TGTGCCAGCAGCCCGGGAGGGGGGAAGGCTGAAGCTTTCTTT

d_call: NA
j_call: TRBJ1-2
cdr3_length: 14
v_call: TRBV4-1
clone_size: NA
cdr3_aa: CASSNWTVHYGYTF
cdr3_nt: TGCGCCAGCAGTAACTGGACAGTGCACTATGGCTACACCTTC

d_call: NA
j_call: TRBJ2-5
cdr3_length: 13
v_call: TRBV28
clone_size: NA
cdr3_aa: CATAGGLQETQYF
cdr3_nt: TGTGCCACCGCCGGGGGACTCCAAGAGACCCAGTACTTC

d_call: NA
j_call: TRBJ2-1
cdr3_length: 15
v_call: TRBV30
clone_size: NA
cdr3_aa: CAWGSLSGAYNEQFF
cdr3_nt: TGTGCCTGGGGGAGCCTTTCGGGGGCCTACAATGAGCAGTTCTTC

d_call: TRBD1
j_call: TRBJ1-5
cdr3_length: 15
v_call: TRBV19
clone_size: NA
cdr3_aa: CASSGTGHRGQPQHF
cdr3_nt: TGTGCCAGTAGTGGAACGGGCCACAGGGGTCAGCCCCAGCATTTT

d_call: TRBD2
j_call: TRBJ2-1
cdr3_length: 16
v_call: TRBV6-6
clone_size: NA
cdr3_aa: CASRPPGTSGNNEQFF
cdr3_nt: TGTGCCAGCAGACCTCCCGGGACTAGCGGAAACAATGAGCAGTTCTTC

d_call: TRBD1
j_call: TRBJ2-1
cdr3_length: 14
v_call: TRBV7-2
clone_size: NA
cdr3_aa: CASSWGQSYNEQFF
cdr3_nt: TGTGCCAGCAGCTGGGGACAGAGCTACAATGAGCAGTTCTTC

d_call: NA
j_call: TRBJ1-1
cdr3_length: 12
v_call: TRBV6-6
clone_size: NA
cdr3_aa: CASSGGSTEAFF
cdr3_nt: TGTGCCAGCAGTGGGGGGAGCACTGAAGCTTTCTTT

d_call: NA
j_call: TRBJ1-2
cdr3_length: 13
v_call: TRBV27
clone_size: NA
cdr3_aa: CASSSGMRYGYTF
cdr3_nt: TGTGCCAGCAGTTCCGGGATGCGCTATGGCTACACCTTC

d_call: TRBD1
j_call: TRBJ1-5
cdr3_length: 13
v_call: TRBV29-1
clone_size: NA
cdr3_aa: CSVGGQADQPQHF
cdr3_nt: TGCAGCGTTGGGGGACAGGCGGATCAGCCCCAGCATTTT

d_call: NA
j_call: TRBJ1-3
cdr3_length: 12
v_call: TRBV11-2
clone_size: NA
cdr3_aa: CASSFGRNTIYF
cdr3_nt: TGTGCCAGCAGCTTCGGTAGAAACACCATATATTTT

d_call: TRBD2
j_call: TRBJ2-1
cdr3_length: 19
v_call: TRBV7-9
clone_size: NA
cdr3_aa: CASSSLGLAGAKSYNEQFF
cdr3_nt: TGTGCCAGCAGCTCCTTGGGGCTAGCGGGAGCCAAGTCCTACAATGAGCAGTTCTTC

d_call: NA
j_call: TRBJ1-1
cdr3_length: 13
v_call: TRBV6-5
clone_size: NA
cdr3_aa: CASSYSGRAEAFF
cdr3_nt: TGTGCCAGCAGTTACTCAGGCCGGGCTGAAGCTTTCTTT

d_call: NA
j_call: TRBJ1-5
cdr3_length: 15
v_call: TRBV19
clone_size: NA
cdr3_aa: CASQNQGMINQPQHF
cdr3_nt: TGTGCCAGCCAAAATCAGGGAATGATCAATCAGCCCCAGCATTTT

d_call: TRBD1
j_call: TRBJ2-1
cdr3_length: 16
v_call: TRBV5-1
clone_size: NA
cdr3_aa: CASSYYPGQGPNEQFF
cdr3_nt: TGCGCCAGCAGCTACTATCCGGGACAGGGTCCCAATGAGCAGTTCTTC

d_call: NA
j_call: TRBJ2-7
cdr3_length: 13
v_call: TRBV7-2
clone_size: NA
cdr3_aa: CASSFTSGYEQYF
cdr3_nt: TGTGCCAGCAGCTTTACTTCCGGCTACGAGCAGTACTTC

d_call: TRBD2
j_call: TRBJ2-7
cdr3_length: 22
v_call: TRBV27
clone_size: NA
cdr3_aa: CASSLGQELSGTSGSESYEQYF
cdr3_nt: TGTGCCAGCAGTTTGGGACAGGAGTTATCCGGGACTAGCGGGAGTGAATCCTACGAGCAGTACTTC

d_call: NA
j_call: TRBJ1-3
cdr3_length: 16
v_call: TRBV10-3
clone_size: NA
cdr3_aa: CAISESEGSSGNTIYF
cdr3_nt: TGTGCCATCAGTGAGTCGGAGGGGTCTTCTGGAAACACCATATATTTT

d_call: NA
j_call: TRBJ2-3
cdr3_length: 13
v_call: TRBV7-3
clone_size: NA
cdr3_aa: CASSSRPTDTQYF
cdr3_nt: TGTGCCAGCAGCTCCCGTCCGACAGATACGCAGTATTTT

d_call: TRBD2
j_call: TRBJ2-5
cdr3_length: 17
v_call: TRBV10-3
clone_size: NA
cdr3_aa: CAISDGNSGRAGETQYF
cdr3_nt: TGTGCCATCAGTGATGGCAATAGCGGGAGGGCGGGGGAGACCCAGTACTTC

d_call: TRBD2
j_call: TRBJ2-7
cdr3_length: 15
v_call: TRBV7-9
clone_size: NA
cdr3_aa: CASSTPSGNSYEQYF
cdr3_nt: TGTGCCAGCAGCACCCCTAGCGGGAACTCCTACGAGCAGTACTTC

d_call: TRBD2
j_call: TRBJ2-7
cdr3_length: 12
v_call: TRBV30
clone_size: NA
cdr3_aa: CAWILAGREQYF
cdr3_nt: TGTGCCTGGATTCTAGCGGGGCGCGAGCAGTACTTC